This T cell receptor (beta chain) stems from a study of blood T cells in healthy people across ages. They isolated at least 7 million PBMCs from each sample. CDR1 DFQATT and CDR2 SNEGSKA come from the germline V gene (reference sequence). The CDR3 totals 14 residues. Trimming at V came to 6 bases and at J to 4 bases, leaving 10 bases not matched to a gene. This clonotype has only a few counts. The use of a sample-barcoded 5' primer and a J-beta primer mix characterized a second PCR of roughly 6 to 11 cycles. Individual samples furnished no less than 2.5 million CDR3-containing paired-end reads apiece. TCRdb reprocessed the 5' RACE reads via MiXCR and lists one record per CDR3 protein. Of 780,000 or so distinct CDR3 sequences listed, roughly 25% were seen once; the top ten hold more than 3%. The sample was also reused in another study, on T cells of mothers and their children. From that second work: A few healthy Caucasian mothers and their six children were the donors.

The chain has TRBV20-1 and TRBJ2-5; 8 nucleotides line up with TRBD1. The sample was blood. The receptor was isolated from a boy aged 10-17 years in good health. The chain's CDR3 is CSARRTTGVETQYF. The CDR3 coding sequence is TGCAGTGCCCGGAGAACGACAGGGGTAGAGACCCAGTACTTC.